This T cell receptor beta chain stems from a study of CD8+CD57+ T cells in acquired aplastic anemia. Study-wide background: The study obtained an average of approximately 2.9 ug of DNA from sorted CD4+ and CD8+ cells. Healthy donors had, on average, approximately 9.9 million reads for their CD4+ cells. Study-wide points: Patients had about 31 CD8+ CDR3 sequences in common with controls (the shared set).

CDR1 is GTSNPN and CDR2 is SVGIG in the germline V gene (reference sequence). This CDR3 region has 14 residues. V dropped 3 bases and J dropped 5 bases, with 14 bases sitting between them. The template for TCR beta VDJ and CDR3 sequence profiling was genomic DNA. MiXCR was run by TCRdb on the reads, yielding one entry per CDR3 protein. The sample includes some 64,000 distinct CDR3 sequences, over 45% of them seen just once. This clonotype was observed many times. Its specificity is unknown. The TCR was taken from a human donor in good health, serving as a control. The chain uses TRBV30 and TRBJ2-1, with D unclear. Sequenced input: sorted CD4+, CD8+, or CD8+CD57+ T cells (not recorded which) from PBMCs. Here the CDR3 reads CAWRARLSDNEQFF. The CDR3, as DNA: TGTGCCTGGAGGGCCAGGCTAAGTGACAATGAGCAGTTCTTC.